This entry is about one TCR beta chain. This entry comes from a study of blood T cells in healthy people across ages. The CDR3 has 13 residues. Trimming cost V 6 bases and J 2 bases, with 13 bases left between them. Germline CDR1 and CDR2: GTSNPN and SVGIG (reference sequence). All donors came from Russia, were Caucasian and healthy, and spanned ages about 6 to 100. A second PCR of 7 to 11 cycles used a sample-barcoded 5' primer and a J-beta primer mix. Each CDR3 protein is one row after TCRdb ran MiXCR on the 5' RACE reads. The sample contains 380,000 or so distinct CDR3 sequences, about 49% of which appear only once.

This chain joins TRBV30 and TRBJ1-2; D might be TRBD1 (6 bases). This clonotype was sampled from a man aged 60-69 years in good health. The sequenced sample consisted of blood. CDR3 bases: TGTGCCTGTGCACGGGGGCGCAACTATGGCTACACCTTC. Translating gives CACARGRNYGYTF.